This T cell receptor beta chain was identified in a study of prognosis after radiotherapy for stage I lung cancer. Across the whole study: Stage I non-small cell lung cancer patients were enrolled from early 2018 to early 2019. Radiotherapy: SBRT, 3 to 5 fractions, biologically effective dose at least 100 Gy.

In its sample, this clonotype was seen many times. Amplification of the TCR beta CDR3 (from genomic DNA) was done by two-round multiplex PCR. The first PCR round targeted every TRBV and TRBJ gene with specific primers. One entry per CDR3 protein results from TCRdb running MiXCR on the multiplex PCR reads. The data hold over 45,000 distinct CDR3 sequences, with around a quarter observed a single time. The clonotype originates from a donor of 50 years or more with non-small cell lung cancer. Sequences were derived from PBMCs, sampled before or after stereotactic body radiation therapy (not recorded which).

The CDR3 DNA reads as TGTGCCAGCAGCCTTGGACTAGCGGGGGCCCCGCGTTCCTACAATGAGCAGTTCTTC. It translates to CASSLGLAGAPRSYNEQFF. The chain carries TRBV7-3 and TRBJ2-1; 13 bases are shared with TRBD2. The CDR3 totals 19 residues. Germline CDR1 is SGHTA and CDR2 is FQGTGA. The V and J ends lost 5 bases and 1 base, in that order; junction bases with no gene match: 11. The full variable domain, completed using reference TRBV7-3 and TRBJ2-1, is GAGVSQTPSNKVTEKGKYVELRCDPISGHTALYWYRQSLGQGPEFLIYFQGTGAADDSGLPNDRFFAVRPEGSVSTLKIQRTERGDSAVYLCASSLGLAGAPRSYNEQFFGPGTRLTVL.